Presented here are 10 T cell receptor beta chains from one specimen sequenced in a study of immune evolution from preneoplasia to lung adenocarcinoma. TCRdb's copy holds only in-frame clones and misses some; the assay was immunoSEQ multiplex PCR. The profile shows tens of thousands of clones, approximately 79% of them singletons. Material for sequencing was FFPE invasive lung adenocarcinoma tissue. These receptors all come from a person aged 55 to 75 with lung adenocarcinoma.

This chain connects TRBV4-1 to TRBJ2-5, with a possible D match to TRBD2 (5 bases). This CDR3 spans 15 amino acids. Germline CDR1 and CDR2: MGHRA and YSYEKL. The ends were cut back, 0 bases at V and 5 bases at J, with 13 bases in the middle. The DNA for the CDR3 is TGCGCCAGCAGCCAAGATGGACGGGGAAGGGAGACCCAGTACTTC. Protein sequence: CASSQDGRGRETQYF.

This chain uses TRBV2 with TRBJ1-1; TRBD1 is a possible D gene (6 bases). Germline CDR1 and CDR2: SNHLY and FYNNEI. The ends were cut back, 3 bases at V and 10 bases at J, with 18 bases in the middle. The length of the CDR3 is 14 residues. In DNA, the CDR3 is TGTGCCAGCAGTGAGCAACAGGGACGCCCCGCAGCTTTCTTT. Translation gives CASSEQQGRPAAFF.

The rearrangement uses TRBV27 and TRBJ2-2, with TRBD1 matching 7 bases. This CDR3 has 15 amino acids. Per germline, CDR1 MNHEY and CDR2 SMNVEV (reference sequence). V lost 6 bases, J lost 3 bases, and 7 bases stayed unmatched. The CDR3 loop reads CASRAGGVDTGELFF. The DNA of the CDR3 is TGTGCCAGCAGAGCAGGGGGTGTGGACACCGGGGAGCTGTTTTTT.

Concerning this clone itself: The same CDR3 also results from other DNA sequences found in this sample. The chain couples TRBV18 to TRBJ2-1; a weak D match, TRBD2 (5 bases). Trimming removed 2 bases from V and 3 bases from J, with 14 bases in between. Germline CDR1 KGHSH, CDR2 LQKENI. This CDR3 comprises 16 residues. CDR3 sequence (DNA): TGTGCCAGCTCACCATCTACGAGCGGACTCTACAATGAGCAGTTCTTC. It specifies CASSPSTSGLYNEQFF.

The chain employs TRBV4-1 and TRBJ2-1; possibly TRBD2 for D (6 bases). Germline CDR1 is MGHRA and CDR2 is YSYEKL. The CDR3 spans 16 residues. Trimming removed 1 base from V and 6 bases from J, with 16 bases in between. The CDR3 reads CASSQAVADPPNEQFF. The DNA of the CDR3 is TGCGCCAGCAGCCAAGCGGTAGCGGATCCTCCCAATGAGCAGTTCTTC.

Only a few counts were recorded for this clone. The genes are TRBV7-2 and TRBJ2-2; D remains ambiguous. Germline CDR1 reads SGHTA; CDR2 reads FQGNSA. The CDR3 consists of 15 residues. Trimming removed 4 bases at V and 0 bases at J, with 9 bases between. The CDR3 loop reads CASSSAVANTGELFF. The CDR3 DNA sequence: TGTGCCAGCAGCTCGGCAGTGGCGAACACCGGGGAGCTGTTTTTT.

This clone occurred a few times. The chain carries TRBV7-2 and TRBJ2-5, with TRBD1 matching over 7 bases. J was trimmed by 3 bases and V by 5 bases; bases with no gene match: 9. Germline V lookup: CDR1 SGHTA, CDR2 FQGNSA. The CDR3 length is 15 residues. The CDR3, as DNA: TGTGCCAGCAGCCTCCGACAGGGTGGTGAAGAGACCCAGTACTTC. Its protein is CASSLRQGGEETQYF.

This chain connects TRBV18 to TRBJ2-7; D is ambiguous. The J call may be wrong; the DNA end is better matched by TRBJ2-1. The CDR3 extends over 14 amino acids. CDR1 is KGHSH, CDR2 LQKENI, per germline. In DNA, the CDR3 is TGTGCCAGCTCACCCTTGTCGAATATAGCTGAGCAGTTCTTC. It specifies CASSPLSNIAEQFF.

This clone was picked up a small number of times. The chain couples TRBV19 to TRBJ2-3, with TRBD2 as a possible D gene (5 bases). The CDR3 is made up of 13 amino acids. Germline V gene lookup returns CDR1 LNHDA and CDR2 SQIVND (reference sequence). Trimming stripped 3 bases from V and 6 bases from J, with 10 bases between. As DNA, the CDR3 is TGTGCCAGTAGTATCGGACTTGCGGATACGCAGTATTTT. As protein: CASSIGLADTQYF.

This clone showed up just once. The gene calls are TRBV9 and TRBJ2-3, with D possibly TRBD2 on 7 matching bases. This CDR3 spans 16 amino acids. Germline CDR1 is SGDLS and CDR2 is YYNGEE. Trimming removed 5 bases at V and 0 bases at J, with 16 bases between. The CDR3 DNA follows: TGTGCCAGCAGTCGCGGGGGCGGGCGTAGCACAGATACGCAGTATTTT. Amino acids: CASSRGGGRSTDTQYF. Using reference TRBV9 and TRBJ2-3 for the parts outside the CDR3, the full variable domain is DSGVTQTPKHLITATGQRVTLRCSPRSGDLSVYWYQQSLDQGLQFLIQYYNGEERAKGNILERFSAQQFPDLHSELNLSSLELGDSALYFCASSRGGGRSTDTQYFGPGTRLTVL.